The 19 T cell receptor beta chains reported below all come from one sample, sequenced in a study of beta chain features in type 1 diabetes. General study results and limits: There was a moderate but significant shortening of TCRB CDR3s in all four CD4+ subsets of Type 1 diabetes patients.

The whole isolated RNA underwent reverse transcription, so sequencing captured expressed TCRB transcripts. Using immunoSEQ multiplex PCR, the repertoire was profiled, and TCRdb retains in-frame clones only, with some absent. The table records 250,000 to 300,000 clones, around 25% of them present only once. Which antigens these TCRs recognize remains unknown. The sample comprised naive CD4+ T cells from blood. The receptors stem from a woman under 40 with type 1 diabetes.

This clone was counted a few times. This chain's CDR3 is CASRLDRTSSYEQYF. DNA of the CDR3: TGTGCCAGCAGGCTGGACAGGACGAGCTCCTACGAGCAGTACTTC. The chain joins TRBV6-5 to TRBJ2-7, with 7 bases matching TRBD1. The CDR3 totals 15 residues. Looked up from germline, CDR1 is MNHEY and CDR2 is SVGAGI. Trimming removed 6 bases from V and 0 bases from J; junction bases left unmatched: 8.

This clone was recorded a few times. This chain connects TRBV5-4 to TRBJ2-1, with 9 positions matching TRBD2. This CDR3 is 14 amino acids long. Germline values: CDR1 SGHNT, CDR2 YYREEE (reference sequence). V dropped 4 bases and J dropped 5; count of bases not matched to a gene: 4. This chain's CDR3 is CASSAIAGDNEQFF. The CDR3 region has the DNA TGTGCCAGCAGCGCCATAGCGGGAGACAATGAGCAGTTCTTC.

J is TRBJ2-7 and V is TRBV7-9; TRBD1 matches at 7 bases. J gave up 3 bases and V 5 bases, and 10 bases lay outside the gene matches. The length of the CDR3 is 15 residues. Germline V gene lookup returns CDR1 SEHNR and CDR2 FQNEAQ (reference sequence). In nucleotides, the CDR3 is TGTGCCAGCAGCCGACGGACAGGAGGAGGCTACGAGCAGTACTTC. As protein: CASSRRTGGGYEQYF.

The J gene is TRBJ1-3, the V gene TRBV30; tentatively, D is TRBD1 (5 bases). Germline values: CDR1 GTSNPN, CDR2 SVGIG (reference sequence). The CDR3 covers 15 residues. With 2 bases removed from V and 0 bases from J, the gap between germline ends came to 11 bases. This CDR3 reads CAWSLHRSSGNTIYF. CDR3 nucleotides: TGTGCCTGGAGTTTACACAGGAGCTCTGGAAACACCATATATTTT.

This chain uses TRBV10-3 with TRBJ2-7; 8 bases line up with TRBD1. Germline CDR1 is ENHRY and CDR2 is SYGVKD. The CDR3 consists of 12 residues. The V and J ends lost 7 bases and 3 bases, in that order; junction bases with no gene match: 2. CDR3 sequence (DNA): TGTGCCATCACTGGGACAGGCTACGAGCAGTACTTC. This gives the protein CAITGTGYEQYF.

The table lists this clone with a few counts. V gene TRBV19 combines with J gene TRBJ2-1; TRBD2 agrees at 11 bases. With 1 base clipped from V and 8 bases from J, the junction kept 16 bases outside the gene matches. The germline V gene has CDR1 LNHDA and CDR2 SQIVND (reference sequence). The CDR3 length is 19 residues. CDR3: CASSIVASGRRWDFHEQFF. The CDR3 bases are TGTGCCAGTAGTATAGTCGCTAGCGGGAGGCGTTGGGATTTCCATGAGCAGTTCTTC.

The rearrangement uses TRBV9 and TRBJ2-2; D gene ambiguous. The CDR3 contains 15 residues. Trimming stripped 6 bases from V and 0 bases from J, with 12 bases between. Germline V gene lookup returns CDR1 SGDLS and CDR2 YYNGEE. CDR3 coding DNA: TGTGCCAGCAAGGAAGCGCCCTCGAACACCGGGGAGCTGTTTTTT. This translates into CASKEAPSNTGELFF.

This clone occurred a few times. The chain joins TRBV30 to TRBJ1-2; 10 bases fit TRBD1. Per germline, CDR1 GTSNPN and CDR2 SVGIG (reference sequence). The CDR3 sequence is 15 residues long. The V and J ends lost 3 bases and 4 bases, in that order; junction bases with no gene match: 8. The CDR3 nucleotides are TGTGCCTGGAGCCATGGACAGGGGGATGGCTATGGCTACACCTTC. Translated: CAWSHGQGDGYGYTF.

This chain uses TRBV5-1 with TRBJ1-4; D unclear. Between the trimmed V and J ends, which lost 0 bases and 5 bases, there was a span of 5 bases. Germline CDR1 and CDR2: SGHRS and YFSETQ. The CDR3 covers 13 residues. The CDR3 loop is CASSLVTNEKLFF. DNA for the CDR3: TGCGCCAGCAGCTTGGTAACAAATGAAAAACTGTTTTTT. The entire variable domain, with the rest obtained from reference TRBV5-1 and TRBJ1-4, is as follows: KAGVTQTPRYLIKTRGQQVTLSCSPISGHRSVSWYQQTPGQGLQFLFEYFSETQRNKGNFPGRFSGRQFSNSRSEMNVSTLELGDSALYLCASSLVTNEKLFFGSGTQLSVL.

This clone was counted a single time. The rearrangement uses TRBV6-5 and TRBJ1-1, with 9 bases that match TRBD1. Germline V gene data show CDR1 as MNHEY and CDR2 as SVGAGI. The V and J ends lost 0 bases and 3 bases, in that order; junction bases with no gene match: 2. CDR3 size: 15 residues. CDR3 in DNA: TGTGCCAGCAGTTACTCCCGGACAGGGGACACTGAAGCTTTCTTT. Translating it yields CASSYSRTGDTEAFF.

V usage is TRBV5-1 and J usage is TRBJ1-4; the D is unclear. V lost 2 bases and J lost 8, with 10 bases in between. Per the germline V gene, CDR1 is SGHRS and CDR2 is YFSETQ. The CDR3 is made up of 13 amino acids. In nucleotides, the CDR3 is TGCGCCAGCAGCTTTGGGCGTTGGGAAAAACTGTTTTTT. Protein product: CASSFGRWEKLFF. The whole variable domain, filled in from reference TRBV5-1 and TRBJ1-4, reads KAGVTQTPRYLIKTRGQQVTLSCSPISGHRSVSWYQQTPGQGLQFLFEYFSETQRNKGNFPGRFSGRQFSNSRSEMNVSTLELGDSALYLCASSFGRWEKLFFGSGTQLSVL.

The chain uses TRBV9 and TRBJ2-3; perhaps TRBD2 as D (5 bases). Germline loops: CDR1 SGDLS, CDR2 YYNGEE. V was shortened by 4 bases and J by 10 bases, with 16 bases between the two germline ends. CDR3 length: 13 residues. Here the CDR3 DNA reads TGTGCCAGCAGCCCTATTCGCGGGTCTGCGCAGTATTTT. It yields the protein CASSPIRGSAQYF.

This clone was seen a few times. The chain couples TRBV18 to TRBJ1-5, with a tentative D call TRBD1 (6 bases). The CDR3 contains 14 residues. Germline CDR1 and CDR2: KGHSH and LQKENI. V was pared by 1 base and J by 5 bases, with 9 bases between. The CDR3 DNA reads as TGTGCCAGCTCACCACGGACAGCGGATCAGCCCCAGCATTTT. It yields the protein CASSPRTADQPQHF.

The chain uses TRBV28 and TRBJ1-1, with 7 bases aligning to TRBD1. J lost 0 bases, V lost 8 bases, and 3 bases had no gene match. Germline V CDR1 and CDR2: MDHEN, SYDVKM. The CDR3 has 13 amino acids. This chain's CDR3 is CASEGAVNTEAFF. CDR3 nucleotides: TGTGCCAGCGAGGGGGCAGTGAACACTGAAGCTTTCTTT.

This chain connects TRBV4-1 to TRBJ2-7, with no clear D. V gave up 1 base and J gave up 1 base, with 5 bases separating them. The CDR3 sequence is 13 residues long. CDR1 is MGHRA and CDR2 is YSYEKL in the germline V gene. CDR3 protein: CASSQGLSYEQYF. CDR3 DNA sequence: TGCGCCAGCAGCCAAGGCCTATCCTACGAGCAGTACTTC.

The chain joins TRBV28 to TRBJ2-5; 10 bases map to TRBD2. The germline CDR1 and CDR2 sequences are MDHEN and SYDVKM. This CDR3 is built from 14 residues. V shed 2 bases, J shed 10 bases, and the junction held 7 bases outside the gene matches. The CDR3 DNA is TGTGCCAGCAGTTTAACTAGCGGGGCTAAGGACCAGTACTTC. Its translation: CASSLTSGAKDQYF. Variable domain in full (rest from reference TRBV28 and TRBJ2-5): DVKVTQSSRYLVKRTGEKVFLECVQDMDHENMFWYRQDPGLGLRLIYFSYDVKMKEKGDIPEGYSVSREKKERFSLILESASTNQTSMYLCASSLTSGAKDQYFGPGTRLLVL.

CDR3 residues: CASSVGQGINIQYF. CDR3 nucleotide sequence: TGTGCCAGCAGCGTCGGACAGGGCATAAACATTCAGTACTTC. This chain joins TRBV9 and TRBJ2-4, with TRBD1 matching 8 bases. This CDR3 comprises 14 residues. Germline CDR1 reads SGDLS; CDR2 reads YYNGEE. V lost 2 bases, J lost 6 bases, and 4 bases stayed unmatched.

This clone was counted only a few times. This rearrangement joins TRBV15 to TRBJ2-7; 9 bases map to TRBD1. Germline CDR1 reads LNHNV; CDR2 reads YYDKDF (reference sequence). This CDR3 is 16 amino acids long. With V trimmed by 0 bases and J by 5 bases, 8 bases remained unmatched. Written as DNA, the CDR3 is TGTGCCACCAGCAGAGAGACACCGGGACAGGGCCACGAGCAGTACTTC. Its translation: CATSRETPGQGHEQYF.

V usage is TRBV19 and J usage is TRBJ2-7; D unresolved. CDR1 is LNHDA and CDR2 is SQIVND in the germline V gene (reference sequence). V was pared by 3 bases and J by 7 bases, with 25 bases between. The CDR3 extends over 17 amino acids. CDR3 residues: CASSIASRPQRAWEQYF. The CDR3 nucleotides read TGTGCCAGTAGTATTGCGTCCAGGCCCCAACGAGCTTGGGAGCAGTACTTC.